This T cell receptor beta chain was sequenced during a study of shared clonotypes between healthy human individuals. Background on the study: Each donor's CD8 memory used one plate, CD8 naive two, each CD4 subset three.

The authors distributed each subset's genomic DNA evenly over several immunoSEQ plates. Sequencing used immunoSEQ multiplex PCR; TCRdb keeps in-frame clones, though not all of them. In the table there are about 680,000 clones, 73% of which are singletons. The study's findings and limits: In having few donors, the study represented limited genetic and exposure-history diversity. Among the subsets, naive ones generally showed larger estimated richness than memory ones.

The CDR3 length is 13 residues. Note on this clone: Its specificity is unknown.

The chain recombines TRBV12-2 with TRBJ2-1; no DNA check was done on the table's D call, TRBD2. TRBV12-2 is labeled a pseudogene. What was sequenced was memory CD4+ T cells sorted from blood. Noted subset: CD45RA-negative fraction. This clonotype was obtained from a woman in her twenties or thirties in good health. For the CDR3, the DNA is TGTGCAATTACGGCGGACTCCTACAATGAGCAGTTCTTC. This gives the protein CAITADSYNEQFF.